The 9 T cell receptor beta chains below all came from one sample that was sequenced in a study of vaccination effects on CD4 cells after COVID-19. Their specific antigens are unknown. Some clones are missing from TCRdb's copy, which holds only in-frame ones; the method was immunoSEQ multiplex PCR. The sample holds around 30,000 clones; over 60% are singletons and the top ten take approximately 8.7%. Sequencing in the ViraFEST assay came after antigen-specific CD4+ T cells had been expanded with viral peptide pools, which were used to stimulate PBMC. Cultured cells yielded isolated CD4+ T cells after roughly 11 days. Participants each got two BNT162b2 or mRNA-1273 vaccine doses. The sequencing here drew on CD4+ T cells from PBMCs cultured with SARS-CoV-2 spike peptides, taken after COVID-19 vaccination. The receptor source for this set is a human donor who received a COVID-19 vaccine.

Here the CDR3 reads CASDMSTGAPTGELFF. The CDR3 region has the DNA TGTGCCAGTGATATGTCGACGGGGGCCCCCACCGGGGAGCTGTTTTTT. This sequence joins TRBV19 and TRBJ2-2; D tentatively fits TRBD1 or TRBD2 (6 bases each). This CDR3 is built from 16 residues. Germline lookup yields CDR1 LNHDA and CDR2 SQIVND (reference sequence). V was cut by 8 bases and J by 4 bases, with 20 bases left in between.

A few counts support this clone. The rearrangement links TRBV5-5 to TRBJ2-7, with 8 bases that match TRBD1. CDR1 SGHKS and CDR2 YYEKEE come from the germline V gene (reference sequence). This CDR3 region has 13 residues. V dropped 4 bases and J dropped 6; count of bases not matched to a gene: 6. CDR3 residues: CASSTSGGREQYF. Written as DNA, the CDR3 is TGTGCCAGCAGCACCTCAGGGGGCCGCGAGCAGTACTTC.

In its sample, this clone was seen a few times. The chain uses TRBV7-2 and TRBJ1-2; D not resolved. The germline CDR1 and CDR2 sequences are SGHTA and FQGNSA. V was shortened by 1 base and J by 4 bases, with 7 bases between the two germline ends. The CDR3 runs 13 residues. The CDR3 DNA sequence: TGTGCCAGCAGCTTAGGGCAGACCTATGGCTACACCTTC. Residues: CASSLGQTYGYTF.

V usage is TRBV3-1 (or the pseudogene TRBV3-2) and J usage is TRBJ2-3; D unresolved. The CDR3 extends over 10 amino acids. V was trimmed by 11 bases and J by 5 bases, leaving 8 bases between them. Germline CDR1 reads LGHDT; CDR2 reads YNNKEL (reference sequence). DNA for the CDR3: TGTGCCTCGCGAGGAGATACGCAGTATTTT. The encoded protein is CASRGDTQYF.

CDR3 in amino acids: CATSRDGEFRDGYTF. The CDR3 region has the DNA TGTGCCACCAGCAGAGACGGAGAGTTTAGGGATGGCTACACCTTC. The chain couples TRBV15 to TRBJ1-2; D gene unclear. This CDR3 spans 15 amino acids. V was shortened by 0 bases and J by 6 bases, with 14 bases between the two germline ends. Germline V CDR1 and CDR2: LNHNV, YYDKDF (reference sequence).

This clone was observed a handful of times. The J gene is TRBJ2-1, the V gene TRBV27; the match to TRBD2 covers 12 bases. Germline CDR1 MNHEY, CDR2 SMNVEV (reference sequence). The trim removed 8 bases at V and 1 base at J, leaving 9 bases unmatched. There are 17 residues in the CDR3. CDR3 DNA sequence: TGTGCCAGCCGATTCTCTAGCGGGGGGGCTTCCTACAATGAGCAGTTCTTC. Its protein is CASRFSSGGASYNEQFF.

The genes are TRBV30 and TRBJ2-4; D is perhaps TRBD1 or TRBD2 (7 bases each). From germline, CDR1 is GTSNPN and CDR2 SVGIG (reference sequence). The CDR3 has 12 amino acids. V gave up 3 bases and J gave up 10 bases, with 13 bases separating them. CDR3 DNA: TGTGCCTGGAGCGGGGGGACAGCTATTCAGTACTTC. It translates to CAWSGGTAIQYF.

This clone occurred a few times. The chain links TRBV25-1 to TRBJ2-7, with D possibly being TRBD1 (6 bases). The CDR3 is 13 amino acids. V dropped 3 bases and J dropped 4 bases, with 10 bases sitting between them. Germline assignment: CDR1 MGHDK and CDR2 SYGVNS. DNA for the CDR3: TGTGCCAGCAGTGACACAGGGAGTTACGAGCAGTACTTC. Amino acid sequence: CASSDTGSYEQYF.

The V gene is TRBV29-1, the J gene TRBJ1-2; D unclear. The germline V gene has CDR1 SQVTM and CDR2 ANQGSEA. This CDR3 has 14 amino acids. The V gene lost 6 bases and the J gene lost 4 bases, with 18 bases spanning the gap. The CDR3 protein is CSVSKNSEAYGYTF. The CDR3 DNA is TGCAGCGTATCTAAGAATTCTGAGGCCTATGGCTACACCTTC.